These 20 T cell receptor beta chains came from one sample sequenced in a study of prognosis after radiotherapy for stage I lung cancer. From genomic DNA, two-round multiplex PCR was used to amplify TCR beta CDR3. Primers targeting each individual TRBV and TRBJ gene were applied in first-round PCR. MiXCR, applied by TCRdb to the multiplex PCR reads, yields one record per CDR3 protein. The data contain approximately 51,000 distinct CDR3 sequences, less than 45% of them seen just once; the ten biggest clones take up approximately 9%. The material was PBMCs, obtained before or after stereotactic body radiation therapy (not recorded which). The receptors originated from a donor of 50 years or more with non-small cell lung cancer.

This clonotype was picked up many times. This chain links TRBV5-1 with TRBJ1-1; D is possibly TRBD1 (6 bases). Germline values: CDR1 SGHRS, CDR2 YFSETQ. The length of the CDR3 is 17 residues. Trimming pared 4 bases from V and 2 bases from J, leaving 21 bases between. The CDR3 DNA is TGCGCCAGCAGCCTGAATGTCGGGGGCGCGAGTAACACTGAAGCTTTCTTT. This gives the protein CASSLNVGGASNTEAFF.

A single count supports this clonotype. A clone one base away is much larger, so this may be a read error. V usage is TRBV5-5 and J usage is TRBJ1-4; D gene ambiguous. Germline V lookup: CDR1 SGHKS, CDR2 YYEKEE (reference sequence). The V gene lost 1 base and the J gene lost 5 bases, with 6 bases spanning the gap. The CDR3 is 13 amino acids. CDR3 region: CASSLQRNEKLFF. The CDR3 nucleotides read TGTGCCAGCAGCTTGCAGAGGAATGAAAAACTGTTTTTT.

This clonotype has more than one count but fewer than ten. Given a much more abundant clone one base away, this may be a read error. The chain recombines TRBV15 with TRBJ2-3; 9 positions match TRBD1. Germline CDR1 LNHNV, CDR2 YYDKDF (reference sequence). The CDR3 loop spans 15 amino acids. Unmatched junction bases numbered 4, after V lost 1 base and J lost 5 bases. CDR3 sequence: CATSRGGQGKDTQYF. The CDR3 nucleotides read TGTGCCACCAGCAGAGGCGGACAGGGGAAAGATACGCAGTATTTT.

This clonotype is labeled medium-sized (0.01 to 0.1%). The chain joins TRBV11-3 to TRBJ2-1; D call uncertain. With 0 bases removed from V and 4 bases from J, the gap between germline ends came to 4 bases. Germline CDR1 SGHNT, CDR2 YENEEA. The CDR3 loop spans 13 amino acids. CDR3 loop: CASSLDRYNEQFF. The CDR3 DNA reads TGTGCCAGCAGCTTAGACAGATACAATGAGCAGTTCTTC.

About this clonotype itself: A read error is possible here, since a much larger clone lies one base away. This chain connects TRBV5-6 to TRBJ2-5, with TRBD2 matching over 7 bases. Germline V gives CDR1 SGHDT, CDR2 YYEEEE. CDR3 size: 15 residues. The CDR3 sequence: CASGLAGVLQETQYF. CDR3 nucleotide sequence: TGTGCCAGCGGCTTGGCGGGGGTCCTCCAAGAGACCCAGTACTTC.

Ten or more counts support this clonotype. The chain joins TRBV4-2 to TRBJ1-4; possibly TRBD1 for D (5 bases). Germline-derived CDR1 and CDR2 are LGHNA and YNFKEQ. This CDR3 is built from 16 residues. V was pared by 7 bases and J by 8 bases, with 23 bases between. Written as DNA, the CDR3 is TGTGCCAGCACCGCCCGGGACTCCGGTAGGGGCGAAAAACTGTTTTTT. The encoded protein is CASTARDSGRGEKLFF.

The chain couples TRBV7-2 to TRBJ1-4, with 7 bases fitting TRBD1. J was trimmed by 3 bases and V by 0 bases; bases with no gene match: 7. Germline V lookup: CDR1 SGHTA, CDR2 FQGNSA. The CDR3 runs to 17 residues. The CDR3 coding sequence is TGTGCCAGCAGCTTAGCTTTCCGTGGACAGGCTAATGAAAAACTGTTTTTT. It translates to CASSLAFRGQANEKLFF.

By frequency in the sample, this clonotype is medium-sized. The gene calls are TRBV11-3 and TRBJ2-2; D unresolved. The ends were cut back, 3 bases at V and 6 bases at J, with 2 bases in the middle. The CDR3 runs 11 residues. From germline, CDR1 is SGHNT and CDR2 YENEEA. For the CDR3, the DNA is TGTGCCAGCAGCTTCCCCGGGGAGCTGTTTTTT. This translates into CASSFPGELFF.

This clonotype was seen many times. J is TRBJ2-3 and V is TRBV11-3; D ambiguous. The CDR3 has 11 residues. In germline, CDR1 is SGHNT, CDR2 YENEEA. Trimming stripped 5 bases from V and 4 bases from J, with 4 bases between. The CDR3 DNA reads TGTGCCAGCAGCCAGGCAGATACGCAGTATTTT. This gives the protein CASSQADTQYF. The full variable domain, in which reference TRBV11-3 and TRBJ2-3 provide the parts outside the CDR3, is EAGVVQSPRYKIIEKKQPVAFWCNPISGHNTLYWYLQNLGQGPELLIRYENEEAVDDSQLPKDRFSAERLKGVDSTLKIQPAELGDSAVYLCASSQADTQYFGPGTRLTVL.

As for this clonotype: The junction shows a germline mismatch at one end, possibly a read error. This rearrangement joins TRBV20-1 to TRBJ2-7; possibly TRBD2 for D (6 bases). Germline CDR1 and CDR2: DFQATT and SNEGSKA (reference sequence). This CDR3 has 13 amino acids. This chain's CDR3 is CSANPLGGPEHYF. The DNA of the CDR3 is TGCAGTGCTAACCCCCTGGGGGGACCCGAGCATTACTTC.

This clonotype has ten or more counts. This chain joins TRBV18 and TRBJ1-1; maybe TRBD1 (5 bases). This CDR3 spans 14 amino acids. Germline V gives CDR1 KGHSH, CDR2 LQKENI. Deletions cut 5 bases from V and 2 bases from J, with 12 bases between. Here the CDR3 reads CASSTQTANTEAFF. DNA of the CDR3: TGTGCCAGCTCAACCCAGACAGCAAACACTGAAGCTTTCTTT.

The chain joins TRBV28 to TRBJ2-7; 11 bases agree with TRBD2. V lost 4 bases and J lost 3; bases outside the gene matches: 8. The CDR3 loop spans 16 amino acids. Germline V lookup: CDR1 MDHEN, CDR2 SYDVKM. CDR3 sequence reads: CASSSKLAGVFYEQYF. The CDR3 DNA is TGTGCCAGCAGTTCTAAACTAGCGGGAGTTTTCTACGAGCAGTACTTC.

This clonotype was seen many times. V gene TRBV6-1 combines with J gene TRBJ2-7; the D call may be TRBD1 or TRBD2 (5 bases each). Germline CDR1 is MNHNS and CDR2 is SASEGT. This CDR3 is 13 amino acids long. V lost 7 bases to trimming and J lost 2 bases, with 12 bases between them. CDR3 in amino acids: CASIRGPAYEQYF. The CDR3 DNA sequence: TGTGCCAGCATACGGGGACCCGCCTACGAGCAGTACTTC.

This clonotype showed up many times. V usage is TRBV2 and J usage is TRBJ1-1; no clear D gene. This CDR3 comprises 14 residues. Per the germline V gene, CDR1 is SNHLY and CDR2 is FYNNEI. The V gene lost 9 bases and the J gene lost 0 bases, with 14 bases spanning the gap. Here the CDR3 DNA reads TGTGCCAGTTGCCAGGACGGAATGAACACTGAAGCTTTCTTT. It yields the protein CASCQDGMNTEAFF.

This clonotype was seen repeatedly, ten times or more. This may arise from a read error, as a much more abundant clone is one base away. CDR3 sequence reads: CASSLRVFHEQFF. The CDR3 DNA sequence: TGTGCCAGCAGCTTACGGGTGTTCCATGAGCAGTTCTTC. This rearrangement joins TRBV11-2 to TRBJ2-1, with D uncertain. The V gene lost 2 bases and the J gene lost 8 bases, with 10 bases spanning the gap. Germline V lookup: CDR1 SGHAT, CDR2 FQNNGV. The CDR3 has 13 amino acids. The complete variable domain, with remaining parts taken from reference TRBV11-2 and TRBJ2-1, reads EAGVAQSPRYKIIEKRQSVAFWCNPISGHATLYWYQQILGQGPKLLIQFQNNGVVDDSQLPKDRFSAERLKGVDSTLKIQPAKLEDSAVYLCASSLRVFHEQFFGPGTRLTVL.

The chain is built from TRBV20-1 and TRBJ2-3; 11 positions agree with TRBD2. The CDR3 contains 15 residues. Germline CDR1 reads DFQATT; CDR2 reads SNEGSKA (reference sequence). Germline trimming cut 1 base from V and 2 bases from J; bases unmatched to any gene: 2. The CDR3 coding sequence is TGCAGTGCTAGAGGGACTAGCGGGTTCACAGATACGCAGTATTTT. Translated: CSARGTSGFTDTQYF.

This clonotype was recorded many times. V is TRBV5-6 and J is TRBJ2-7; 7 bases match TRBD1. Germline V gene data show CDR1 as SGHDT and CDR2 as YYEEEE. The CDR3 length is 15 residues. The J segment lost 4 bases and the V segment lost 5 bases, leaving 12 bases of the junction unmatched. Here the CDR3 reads CASRPRGQSKYEQYF. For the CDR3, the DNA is TGTGCCAGCAGACCGAGGGGACAGAGCAAATACGAGCAGTACTTC. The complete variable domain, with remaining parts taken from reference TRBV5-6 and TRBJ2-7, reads DAGVTQSPTHLIKTRGQQVTLRCSPKSGHDTVSWYQQALGQGPQFIFQYYEEEERQRGNFPDRFSGHQFPNYSSELNVNALLLGDSALYLCASRPRGQSKYEQYFGPGTRLTVT.

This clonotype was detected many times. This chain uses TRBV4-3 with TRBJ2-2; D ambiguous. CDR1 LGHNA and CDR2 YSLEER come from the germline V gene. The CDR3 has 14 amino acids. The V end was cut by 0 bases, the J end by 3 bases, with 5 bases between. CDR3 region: CASSQEADTGELFF. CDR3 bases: TGCGCCAGCAGCCAAGAAGCAGACACCGGGGAGCTGTTTTTT.

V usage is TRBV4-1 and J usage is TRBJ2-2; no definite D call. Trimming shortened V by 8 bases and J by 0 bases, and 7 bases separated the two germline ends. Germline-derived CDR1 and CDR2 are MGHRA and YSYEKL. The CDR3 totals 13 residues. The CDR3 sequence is CASAGANTGELFF. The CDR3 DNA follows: TGCGCCAGCGCTGGGGCGAACACCGGGGAGCTGTTTTTT.

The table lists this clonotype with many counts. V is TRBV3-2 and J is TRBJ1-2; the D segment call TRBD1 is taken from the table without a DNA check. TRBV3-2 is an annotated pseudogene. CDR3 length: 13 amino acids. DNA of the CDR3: TGTGCCAGCAGCCACCCGGGCTACTATGGCTACACCTTC. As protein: CASSHPGYYGYTF.